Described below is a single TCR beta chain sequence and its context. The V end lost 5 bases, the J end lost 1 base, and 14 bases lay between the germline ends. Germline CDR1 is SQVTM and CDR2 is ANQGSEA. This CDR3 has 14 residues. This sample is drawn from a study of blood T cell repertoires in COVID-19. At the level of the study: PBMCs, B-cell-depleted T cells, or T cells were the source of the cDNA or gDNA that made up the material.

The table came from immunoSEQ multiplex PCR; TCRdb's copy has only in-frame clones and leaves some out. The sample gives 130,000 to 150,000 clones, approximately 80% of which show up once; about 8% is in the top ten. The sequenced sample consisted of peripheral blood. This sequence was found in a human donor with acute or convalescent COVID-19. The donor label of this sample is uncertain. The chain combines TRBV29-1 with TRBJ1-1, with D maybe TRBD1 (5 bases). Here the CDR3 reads CSVRGGRGNTEAFF. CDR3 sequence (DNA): TGCAGCGTTCGTGGGGGGAGGGGGAACACTGAAGCTTTCTTT.